Following are 20 T cell receptor beta chains from one sample sequenced in a study of T cell responses to AZD1222 COVID-19 vaccine (dated by TCRdb to about 2021). What the time point label conveys for this sample: about 28 days (+/-7) after the second vaccine dose. Library generation was performed with the immunoSEQ multiplex PCR assay. TCRdb mirrors the immuneACCESS table, restricted to in-frame sequences. Some clones are absent from its copies; in checked studies, under half trace to an unresolved V gene, and the reason for the others is unknown. The table for this sample lists around 58,000 clones; more than 70% of them were counted only once. Roughly 15% of the sample belongs to the ten largest clones. Sequences were derived from peripheral blood, sampled 28 days after the second AZD1222 dose. All receptors derive from an adult who received the AZD1222 COVID-19 vaccine.

This chain connects TRBV5-5 to TRBJ2-5; a possible D gene is TRBD1 (5 bases). The germline CDR1 and CDR2 sequences are SGHKS and YYEKEE (reference sequence). There are 16 residues in the CDR3. V was pared by 4 bases and J by 1 base, with 17 bases between. The CDR3: CASSLEQFGAQETQYF. The CDR3 DNA is TGTGCCAGCAGCCTCGAACAATTTGGGGCCCAAGAGACCCAGTACTTC.

The chain combines TRBV29-1 with TRBJ1-4; D not resolved. This CDR3 is 11 amino acids long. Per the germline V gene, CDR1 is SQVTM and CDR2 is ANQGSEA. Trimming removed 4 bases from V and 5 bases from J, with 5 bases in between. The CDR3 protein is CSVGENEKLFF. CDR3 sequence (DNA): TGCAGCGTTGGTGAAAATGAAAAACTGTTTTTT.

The chain couples TRBV25-1 to TRBJ2-5; TRBD1 is a possible D gene (5 bases). Per the germline V gene, CDR1 is MGHDK and CDR2 is SYGVNS. The length of the CDR3 is 14 residues. V lost 2 bases, J lost 5 bases, and 12 bases lay in between. Here the CDR3 reads CASSETGAWETQYF. CDR3 in DNA: TGTGCCAGCAGTGAAACAGGAGCCTGGGAGACCCAGTACTTC.

The chain combines TRBV7-9 with TRBJ2-5, with D perhaps matching TRBD1 or TRBD2 (7 bases each). V gave up 10 bases and J gave up 0 bases, with 18 bases separating them. This CDR3 is 15 amino acids long. Germline V gene lookup returns CDR1 SEHNR and CDR2 FQNEAQ (reference sequence). The CDR3 DNA reads TGTGCCATCCAGGGGGGGCAGGGCGACCAAGAGACCCAGTACTTC. Its translation: CAIQGGQGDQETQYF.

The chain carries TRBV4-2 and TRBJ2-4; 10 nucleotides line up with TRBD2. This CDR3 region has 17 residues. Losses at the gene ends were 3 bases for V and 8 bases for J; bases not matched to a gene: 13. The germline gives CDR1 LGHNA, CDR2 YNFKEQ. Written as DNA, the CDR3 is TGTGCCAGCAGCCACTCCGCTATAGCGGGAGGCCGGGACATTCAGTACTTC. It specifies CASSHSAIAGGRDIQYF.

This chain joins TRBV27 and TRBJ2-1; D not certain. V was pared by 3 bases and J by 7 bases, with 7 bases between. The CDR3 contains 12 residues. CDR1 MNHEY and CDR2 SMNVEV come from the germline V gene (reference sequence). The CDR3 DNA reads as TGTGCCAGCAGTTTCCGCAGGAATGAGCAGTTCTTC. Translated, it gives CASSFRRNEQFF.

The chain carries TRBV30 and TRBJ1-3; TRBD1 aligns across 7 bases. This CDR3 contains 13 residues. Germline CDR1 reads GTSNPN; CDR2 reads SVGIG (reference sequence). V trimming: 2 bases; J trimming: 5 bases; junction bases outside the gene matches: 3. Here the CDR3 DNA reads TGTGCCTGGAGTTGGGACAGTAGAAACACCATATATTTT. Protein sequence: CAWSWDSRNTIYF.

J is TRBJ2-1 and V is TRBV6-2 or TRBV6-3; TRBD2 agrees at 13 bases. CDR1 is MNHEY and CDR2 is SVGEGT in the germline V gene. V lost 2 bases, J lost 2 bases, and 0 bases stayed unmatched. The CDR3 is made up of 16 amino acids. The CDR3 nucleotides are TGTGCCAGCAGTTACGGGACTAGCGGGGCCTACAATGAGCAGTTCTTC. Translated, it gives CASSYGTSGAYNEQFF.

The table lists this clone with a few counts. This chain joins TRBV18 and TRBJ2-7, with 9 bases lining up with TRBD1. From germline, CDR1 is KGHSH and CDR2 LQKENI. With 5 bases clipped from V and 4 bases from J, the junction kept 6 bases outside the gene matches. This CDR3 has 14 amino acids. DNA for the CDR3: TGTGCCAGCTCAACAGACAGGGGGAAGTACGAGCAGTACTTC. As protein: CASSTDRGKYEQYF.

This clone has just a few counts. The J gene is TRBJ2-7, the V gene TRBV30; TRBD1 agrees at 9 bases. The length of the CDR3 is 12 residues. Germline V CDR1 and CDR2: GTSNPN, SVGIG (reference sequence). Trimming removed 5 bases from V and 2 bases from J; junction bases left unmatched: 1. The CDR3 coding sequence is TGTGCCTGGGACAGGGGGACCTACGAGCAGTACTTC. It specifies CAWDRGTYEQYF.

This chain connects TRBV19 to TRBJ1-4, with 8 positions matching TRBD1. CDR3 length equals 15 residues. Germline assignment: CDR1 LNHDA and CDR2 SQIVND (reference sequence). The junction had 9 bases not matched to a gene; V was cut back by 2 bases and J by 10 bases. The CDR3 reads CASSIRGRGPGKLFF. The DNA of the CDR3 is TGTGCCAGTAGTATACGGGGCAGGGGGCCGGGAAAACTGTTTTTT. Combining the CDR3 with reference TRBV19 and TRBJ1-4 gives the whole variable domain DGGITQSPKYLFRKEGQNVTLSCEQNLNHDAMYWYRQDPGQGLRLIYYSQIVNDFQKGDIAEGYSVSREKKESFPLTVTSAQKNPTAFYLCASSIRGRGPGKLFFGSGTQLSVL.

This clone was found a few times. V gene TRBV15 combines with J gene TRBJ2-1; D ambiguous. This CDR3 spans 14 amino acids. The V gene lost 0 bases and the J gene lost 6 bases, with 9 bases spanning the gap. Germline V gene sequence: CDR1 LNHNV, CDR2 YYDKDF (reference sequence). CDR3 DNA: TGTGCCACCAGCAGAGAGTCCTCGGGCAATGAGCAGTTCTTC. It encodes CATSRESSGNEQFF.

The V and J genes are TRBV7-8 and TRBJ2-5, with a tentative D call TRBD2 (5 bases). Germline V gives CDR1 SGHVS, CDR2 FQNEAQ. Trimming stripped 1 base from V and 4 bases from J, with 7 bases between. The CDR3 spans 13 residues. In DNA form, the CDR3 reads TGTGCCAGCAGCTTAGGGAGGATAGAGACCCAGTACTTC. Residues: CASSLGRIETQYF. Full variable domain (rest looked up from reference TRBV7-8 and TRBJ2-5): GAGVSQSPRYKVAKRGQDVALRCDPISGHVSLFWYQQALGQGPEFLTYFQNEAQLDKSGLPSDRFFAERPEGSVSTLKIQRTQQEDSAVYLCASSLGRIETQYFGPGTRLLVL.

The J gene is TRBJ2-1, the V gene TRBV3-1 (or the pseudogene TRBV3-2); weak D call: TRBD1 (6 bases). The germline gives CDR1 LGHDT, CDR2 YNNKEL (reference sequence). The CDR3 length is 13 residues. Trimming took 4 bases from V and 9 from J, leaving 13 bases between them. CDR3 amino acids: CASSLLQGTEQFF. Here the CDR3 DNA reads TGTGCCAGCAGCCTCCTACAGGGCACTGAGCAGTTCTTC.

The chain links TRBV5-4 to TRBJ2-7; 7 positions agree with TRBD2. The germline V gene has CDR1 SGHNT and CDR2 YYREEE (reference sequence). With 3 bases clipped from V and 0 bases from J, the junction kept 3 bases outside the gene matches. The CDR3 runs to 14 residues. In nucleotides, the CDR3 is TGTGCCAGCAGCTCAGCGGGGCTCTCCTACGAGCAGTACTTC. Translated: CASSSAGLSYEQYF.

The chain carries TRBV19 and TRBJ2-5, with D possibly matching TRBD1 (5 bases). V gave up 3 bases and J gave up 1 base, with 6 bases separating them. Germline V gene data show CDR1 as LNHDA and CDR2 as SQIVND (reference sequence). The length of the CDR3 is 13 residues. Here the CDR3 reads CASSIGAQETQYF. The CDR3 nucleotides are TGTGCCAGTAGTATTGGGGCCCAAGAGACCCAGTACTTC. Based on the CDR3 plus reference TRBV19 and TRBJ2-5, the full variable domain is DGGITQSPKYLFRKEGQNVTLSCEQNLNHDAMYWYRQDPGQGLRLIYYSQIVNDFQKGDIAEGYSVSREKKESFPLTVTSAQKNPTAFYLCASSIGAQETQYFGPGTRLLVL.

The chain has TRBV5-4 and TRBJ1-6; 9 bases align to TRBD1. CDR1 and CDR2 from the germline V gene are SGHNT and YYREEE (reference sequence). The CDR3 runs 14 residues. V lost 3 bases and J lost 7; bases outside the gene matches: 2. The CDR3 loop reads CASSSDRGNSPLHF. In nucleotides, the CDR3 is TGTGCCAGCAGCTCGGACAGGGGCAATTCACCCCTCCACTTT.

This clone was recorded once. The CDR3: CASEDRGESEAFF. Here the CDR3 DNA reads TGTGCCAGCGAGGACAGGGGTGAATCTGAAGCTTTCTTT. J is TRBJ1-1 and V is TRBV6-5; TRBD1 agrees at 9 bases. Germline CDR1 and CDR2: MNHEY and SVGAGI. V shed 8 bases and J 6 bases; nucleotides not matched to a gene: 7. The CDR3 is made up of 13 amino acids.

This chain connects TRBV12-5 to TRBJ2-7; perhaps TRBD2 as D (7 bases). From germline, CDR1 is LGHNT and CDR2 FRNRAP. Trimming shortened V by 3 bases and J by 3 bases, and 24 bases separated the two germline ends. The CDR3 has 18 amino acids. In nucleotides, the CDR3 is TGTGCTAGTGGTTTCTCCGGGATAGGGACAACGGGAGGCTACGAGCAGTACTTC. It translates to CASGFSGIGTTGGYEQYF.

This clone was found a few times. This chain links TRBV6-6 with TRBJ1-2; no clear D. The germline gives CDR1 MNHNY, CDR2 SVGAGI (reference sequence). CDR3 length: 12 residues. The ends were cut back, 8 bases at V and 2 bases at J, with 9 bases in the middle. The CDR3 bases are TGTGCCAGCGGGATACTAAACTATGGCTACACCTTC. It yields the protein CASGILNYGYTF.